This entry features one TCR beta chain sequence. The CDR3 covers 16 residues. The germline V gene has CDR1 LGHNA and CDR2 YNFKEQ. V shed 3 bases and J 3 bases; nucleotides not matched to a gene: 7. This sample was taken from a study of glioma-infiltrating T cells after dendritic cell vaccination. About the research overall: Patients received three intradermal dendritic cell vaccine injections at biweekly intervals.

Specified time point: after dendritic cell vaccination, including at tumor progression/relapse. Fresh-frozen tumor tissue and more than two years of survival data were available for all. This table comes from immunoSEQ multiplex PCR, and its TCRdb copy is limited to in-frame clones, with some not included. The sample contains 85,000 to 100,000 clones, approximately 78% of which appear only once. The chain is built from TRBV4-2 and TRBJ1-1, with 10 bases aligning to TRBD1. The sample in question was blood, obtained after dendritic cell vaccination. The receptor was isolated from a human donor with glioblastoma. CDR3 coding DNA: TGTGCCAGCAGCCACTCTGACAGGGGGCCGGACACTGAAGCTTTCTTT. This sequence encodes CASSHSDRGPDTEAFF.